Listed here are 25 T cell receptor beta chains from one sample, sequenced in a study of shared clonotypes between healthy human individuals. Naive CD8 isolation took CD45RO-negative cells positively selected for CCR7 and excluded terminally differentiated effector memory CD45RA+ cells. Generated by immunoSEQ multiplex PCR, the TCRdb table keeps only in-frame clones and is missing some. The repertoire holds around 1.9 million clones, with roughly 91% as singletons. The sample comprised naive CD8+ T cells from PBMCs. The receptors shown here come from a man aged 18 to 29 in good health. Some clones in this sample may be carry-over from other donors' samples.

This sequence joins TRBV28 and TRBJ2-1, with 7 bases that match TRBD2. V shed 6 bases and J 0 bases; nucleotides not matched to a gene: 8. The CDR3 extends over 16 amino acids. CDR1 and CDR2 (germline): MDHEN, SYDVKM. The CDR3 is CASSWVAGVSYNEQFF. The CDR3 DNA sequence: TGTGCCAGCAGCTGGGTAGCGGGTGTCTCCTACAATGAGCAGTTCTTC.

Comment on this clone: The sample carries other DNA sequences with the same CDR3. The rearrangement uses TRBV30 and TRBJ2-1; D unclear. The CDR3 consists of 12 residues. V lost 1 base and J lost 10, with 11 bases in between. CDR1 is GTSNPN, CDR2 SVGIG, per germline (reference sequence). CDR3 bases: TGTGCCTGGAGTGGAGGTGGTAGCGAGCAGTTCTTC. Protein sequence: CAWSGGGSEQFF.

This rearrangement joins TRBV29-1 to TRBJ1-1; a weak D match, TRBD1 (5 bases). V lost 1 base to trimming and J lost 1 base, with 16 bases between them. Germline CDR1 SQVTM, CDR2 ANQGSEA. The CDR3 is 16 residues long. The CDR3 region is CSVEVPGLQQNTEAFF. Here the CDR3 DNA reads TGCAGCGTTGAAGTACCAGGGCTTCAGCAGAACACTGAAGCTTTCTTT.

The genes are TRBV25-1 and TRBJ1-1, with TRBD1 as a possible D gene (5 bases). Per the germline V gene, CDR1 is MGHDK and CDR2 is SYGVNS. The ends were cut back, 6 bases at V and 1 base at J, with 15 bases in the middle. This CDR3 contains 15 residues. The CDR3 coding sequence is TGTGCCAGCAGCCCCCGGGGGAAAGGGAACACTGAAGCTTTCTTT. It specifies CASSPRGKGNTEAFF.

The genes are TRBV15 and TRBJ2-5; D is unresolved. Deletions cut 1 base from V and 5 bases from J, with 14 bases between. This CDR3 spans 15 amino acids. Germline assignment: CDR1 LNHNV and CDR2 YYDKDF (reference sequence). The CDR3 loop reads CATSRVVAIGETQYF. CDR3 nucleotide sequence: TGTGCCACCAGCAGAGTTGTGGCGATCGGCGAGACCCAGTACTTC.

The chain is built from TRBV7-2 and TRBJ2-3; the D gene is possibly TRBD1 (6 bases). Trimming took 0 bases from V and 3 from J, leaving 13 bases between them. This CDR3 spans 16 amino acids. Germline V gives CDR1 SGHTA, CDR2 FQGNSA. CDR3 residues: CASSLAVLGATDTQYF. The CDR3 nucleotides are TGTGCCAGCAGCTTAGCTGTTTTGGGGGCTACAGATACGCAGTATTTT. The full variable domain, its missing parts supplied by reference TRBV7-2 and TRBJ2-3, is GAGVSQSPSNKVTEKGKDVELRCDPISGHTALYWYRQSLGQGLEFLIYFQGNSAPDKSGLPSDRFSAERTGGSVSTLTIQRTQQEDSAVYLCASSLAVLGATDTQYFGPGTRLTVL.

This chain links TRBV2 with TRBJ2-5; tentatively, D is TRBD1 (5 bases). CDR3 length: 17 amino acids. Trimming pared 0 bases from V and 1 base from J, leaving 15 bases between. Germline CDR1 is SNHLY and CDR2 is FYNNEI. Here the CDR3 DNA reads TGTGCCAGCAGTGAAGCGCTCAAAGGGGATTTCCAAGAGACCCAGTACTTC. Protein product: CASSEALKGDFQETQYF.

Turning to this clone: The same CDR3 also results from other DNA sequences found in this sample. This chain uses TRBV15 with TRBJ2-1, with a possible D match to TRBD2 (5 bases). CDR3 length: 13 residues. Germline-derived CDR1 and CDR2 are LNHNV and YYDKDF (reference sequence). Between the trimmed V and J ends, which lost 0 bases and 7 bases, there was a span of 7 bases. CDR3 loop: CATSRDPGNEQFF. The DNA for the CDR3 is TGTGCCACCAGCAGAGATCCGGGAAATGAGCAGTTCTTC.

This chain joins TRBV6-6 and TRBJ2-1, with 11 nucleotides matching TRBD2. This CDR3 has 15 residues. The J segment lost 8 bases and the V segment lost 6 bases, leaving 9 bases of the junction unmatched. CDR1 is MNHNY and CDR2 is SVGAGI in the germline V gene (reference sequence). CDR3 amino acids: CASSRIAGGIDEQFF. CDR3 bases: TGTGCCAGCAGCCGAATAGCGGGAGGGATAGATGAGCAGTTCTTC.

This rearrangement joins TRBV6-7 to TRBJ1-1; D unclear. TRBV6-7 belongs to the ORF category, with a function that is uncertain. Trimming left V 2 bases short and J 4 bases short, with 5 bases between. There are 12 residues in the CDR3. The CDR3 sequence: CASSYTVTEAFF. CDR3 nucleotide sequence: TGTGCCAGCAGTTACACAGTCACTGAAGCTTTCTTT.

The chain combines TRBV6-1 with TRBJ1-5, with 7 bases matching TRBD1. Per the germline V gene, CDR1 is MNHNS and CDR2 is SASEGT. Trimming cost V 6 bases and J 0 bases; bases outside gene matches: 5. The CDR3 loop spans 15 amino acids. Written as DNA, the CDR3 is TGTGCCAGCAGCAGGGGGACCGCTAGCAATCAGCCCCAGCATTTT. Translated: CASSRGTASNQPQHF.

This clone has just one count. The V gene is TRBV10-1, the J gene TRBJ1-1; 11 bases fit TRBD1. Germline V gene data show CDR1 as WNHNN and CDR2 as SYGVQD (reference sequence). V lost 2 bases, J lost 5 bases, and 4 bases stayed unmatched. The CDR3 is made up of 15 amino acids. Here the CDR3 DNA reads TGCGCCAGCAGTGAGGGGACAGGGGGAACGACTGAAGCTTTCTTT. Protein product: CASSEGTGGTTEAFF.

The chain employs TRBV10-1 and TRBJ2-7; weak D call: TRBD1 (6 bases). There are 13 residues in the CDR3. Trimming took 5 bases from V and 6 from J, leaving 14 bases between them. In germline, CDR1 is WNHNN, CDR2 SYGVQD (reference sequence). The CDR3 sequence: CASSQLRGSEQYF. The CDR3 DNA follows: TGCGCCAGCAGTCAACTCAGGGGTTCCGAGCAGTACTTC.

The chain employs TRBV14 and TRBJ2-5, with 7 bases aligning to TRBD1. The CDR3 sequence is 18 residues long. Germline-derived CDR1 and CDR2 are SGHDN and FVKESK. Losses at the gene ends were 3 bases for V and 2 bases for J; bases not matched to a gene: 15. As DNA, the CDR3 is TGTGCCAGCAGCCAGGCTTACTCGCTTACGGGACAGCAAGAGACCCAGTACTTC. As protein: CASSQAYSLTGQQETQYF.

V is TRBV11-2 and J is TRBJ2-5; D gene ambiguous. This CDR3 spans 15 amino acids. Trimming pared 5 bases from V and 3 bases from J, leaving 16 bases between. CDR1 SGHAT and CDR2 FQNNGV come from the germline V gene. CDR3 nucleotide sequence: TGTGCCAGCAGCCCTTCGTGGCGTACCAAAGAGACCCAGTACTTC. Its protein is CASSPSWRTKETQYF. The complete variable domain, with remaining parts taken from reference TRBV11-2 and TRBJ2-5, reads EAGVAQSPRYKIIEKRQSVAFWCNPISGHATLYWYQQILGQGPKLLIQFQNNGVVDDSQLPKDRFSAERLKGVDSTLKIQPAKLEDSAVYLCASSPSWRTKETQYFGPGTRLLVL.

The chain combines TRBV5-1 with TRBJ2-4; tentative D call: TRBD2 (5 bases). This CDR3 has 17 residues. V shed 0 bases and J shed 1 base, with 14 bases lying between them. Germline-derived CDR1 and CDR2 are SGHRS and YFSETQ. This CDR3 is CASSLVTGIYAKNIQYF. CDR3 in DNA: TGCGCCAGCAGCTTGGTCACGGGGATCTATGCCAAAAACATTCAGTACTTC.

V usage is TRBV14 and J usage is TRBJ2-7; possibly TRBD1 for D (6 bases). V was pared by 4 bases and J by 5 bases, with 15 bases between. The CDR3 length is 14 residues. Germline assignment: CDR1 SGHDN and CDR2 FVKESK. CDR3: CASSRSPGVNEQYF. Written as DNA, the CDR3 is TGTGCCAGCAGCCGATCCCCAGGGGTTAACGAGCAGTACTTC.

This sequence joins TRBV10-3 and TRBJ2-7, with D possibly being TRBD1 (5 bases). CDR1 is ENHRY, CDR2 SYGVKD, per germline. V shed 6 bases and J shed 3 bases, with 12 bases lying between them. The CDR3 extends over 13 amino acids. The CDR3 reads CAISSTANYEQYF. As DNA, the CDR3 is TGTGCCATCAGCTCGACAGCGAACTACGAGCAGTACTTC.

This chain links TRBV6-6 with TRBJ1-1, with D unresolved. Trimming removed 2 bases from V and 7 bases from J, with 8 bases in between. CDR3 length equals 12 residues. Germline values: CDR1 MNHNY, CDR2 SVGAGI (reference sequence). DNA for the CDR3: TGTGCCAGCAGTTACAGTTCCGTTGAAGCTTTCTTT. Its protein product is CASSYSSVEAFF.

The chain is built from TRBV6-1 and TRBJ2-7, with 7 bases identical to TRBD2. CDR3 length: 16 residues. Germline V gene lookup returns CDR1 MNHNS and CDR2 SASEGT. J lost 4 bases, V lost 2 bases, and 11 bases had no gene match. CDR3 DNA: TGTGCCAGCAGTGAATGGGGCGGCGGGAGTTATTACGAGCAGTACTTC. As protein: CASSEWGGGSYYEQYF.

This chain uses TRBV7-9 with TRBJ2-1; 12 nucleotides match TRBD2. Germline V gene data show CDR1 as SEHNR and CDR2 as FQNEAQ (reference sequence). After removal of 5 bases from V and 5 bases from J, the junction contained 7 bases not matched to a gene. The CDR3 spans 16 residues. CDR3 in amino acids: CASSSRTSGTHNEQFF. DNA of the CDR3: TGTGCCAGCAGCAGTCGGACTAGCGGGACCCACAATGAGCAGTTCTTC.

The chain is built from TRBV11-2 and TRBJ2-5; 10 bases are a match to TRBD2. There are 15 residues in the CDR3. J lost 3 bases, V lost 0 bases, and 1 base had no gene match. Per the germline V gene, CDR1 is SGHAT and CDR2 is FQNNGV. In DNA form, the CDR3 reads TGTGCCAGCAGCTTAGAACTAGCGGGAAAAGAGACCCAGTACTTC. Amino acid sequence: CASSLELAGKETQYF. The full variable domain, completed using reference TRBV11-2 and TRBJ2-5, is EAGVAQSPRYKIIEKRQSVAFWCNPISGHATLYWYQQILGQGPKLLIQFQNNGVVDDSQLPKDRFSAERLKGVDSTLKIQPAKLEDSAVYLCASSLELAGKETQYFGPGTRLLVL.

V is TRBV9 and J is TRBJ1-5; no firm D call. Germline CDR1 reads SGDLS; CDR2 reads YYNGEE. V dropped 3 bases and J dropped 0 bases, with 10 bases sitting between them. The CDR3 sequence is 15 residues long. In DNA form, the CDR3 reads TGTGCCAGCAGCGAAGGAAAGACTAGCAATCAGCCCCAGCATTTT. Its protein is CASSEGKTSNQPQHF.

The chain uses TRBV28 and TRBJ1-5; tentatively, D is TRBD1 (6 bases). The V gene lost 7 bases and the J gene lost 1 base, with 11 bases spanning the gap. The CDR3 extends over 14 amino acids. Germline V gene sequence: CDR1 MDHEN, CDR2 SYDVKM. The CDR3: CASTPRGSNQPQHF. CDR3 in DNA: TGTGCCAGCACCCCGAGGGGGAGCAATCAGCCCCAGCATTTT.

V gene TRBV9 combines with J gene TRBJ1-4; TRBD1 agrees at 8 bases. V shed 0 bases and J 4 bases; nucleotides not matched to a gene: 14. This CDR3 has 19 residues. Germline V gene sequence: CDR1 SGDLS, CDR2 YYNGEE. The CDR3 protein is CASSVGPPGGTGVNEKLFF. CDR3 coding DNA: TGTGCCAGCAGCGTAGGCCCCCCCGGAGGGACAGGAGTTAATGAAAAACTGTTTTTT.